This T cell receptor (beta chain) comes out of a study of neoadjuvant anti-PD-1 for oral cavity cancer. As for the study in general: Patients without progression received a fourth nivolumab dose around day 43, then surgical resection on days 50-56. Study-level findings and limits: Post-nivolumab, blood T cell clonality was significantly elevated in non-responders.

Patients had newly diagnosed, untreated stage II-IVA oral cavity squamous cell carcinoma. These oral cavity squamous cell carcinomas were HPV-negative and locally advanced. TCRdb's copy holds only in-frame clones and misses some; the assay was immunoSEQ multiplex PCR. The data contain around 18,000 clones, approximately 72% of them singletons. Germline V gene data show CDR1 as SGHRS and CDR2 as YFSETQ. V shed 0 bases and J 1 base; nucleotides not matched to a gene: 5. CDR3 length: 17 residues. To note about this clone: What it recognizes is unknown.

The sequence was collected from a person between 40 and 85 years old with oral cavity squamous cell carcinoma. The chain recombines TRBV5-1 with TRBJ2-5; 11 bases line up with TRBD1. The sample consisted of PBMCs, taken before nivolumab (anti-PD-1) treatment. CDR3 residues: CASSLGAGTGGQETQYF. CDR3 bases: TGCGCCAGCAGCTTGGGCGCTGGGACAGGGGGCCAAGAGACCCAGTACTTC.